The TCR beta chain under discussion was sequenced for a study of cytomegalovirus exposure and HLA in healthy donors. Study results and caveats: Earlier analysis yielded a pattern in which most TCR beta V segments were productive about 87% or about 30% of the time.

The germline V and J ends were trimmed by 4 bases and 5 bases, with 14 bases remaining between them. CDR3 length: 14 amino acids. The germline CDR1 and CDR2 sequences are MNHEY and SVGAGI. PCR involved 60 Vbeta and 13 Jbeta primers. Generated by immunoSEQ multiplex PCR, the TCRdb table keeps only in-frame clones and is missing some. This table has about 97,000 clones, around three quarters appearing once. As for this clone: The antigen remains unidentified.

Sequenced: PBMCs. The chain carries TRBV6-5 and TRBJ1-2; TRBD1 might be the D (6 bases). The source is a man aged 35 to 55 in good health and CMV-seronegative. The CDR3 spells CASSLGQRSYGYTF. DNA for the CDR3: TGTGCCAGCAGTTTAGGACAGAGAAGTTATGGCTACACCTTC.